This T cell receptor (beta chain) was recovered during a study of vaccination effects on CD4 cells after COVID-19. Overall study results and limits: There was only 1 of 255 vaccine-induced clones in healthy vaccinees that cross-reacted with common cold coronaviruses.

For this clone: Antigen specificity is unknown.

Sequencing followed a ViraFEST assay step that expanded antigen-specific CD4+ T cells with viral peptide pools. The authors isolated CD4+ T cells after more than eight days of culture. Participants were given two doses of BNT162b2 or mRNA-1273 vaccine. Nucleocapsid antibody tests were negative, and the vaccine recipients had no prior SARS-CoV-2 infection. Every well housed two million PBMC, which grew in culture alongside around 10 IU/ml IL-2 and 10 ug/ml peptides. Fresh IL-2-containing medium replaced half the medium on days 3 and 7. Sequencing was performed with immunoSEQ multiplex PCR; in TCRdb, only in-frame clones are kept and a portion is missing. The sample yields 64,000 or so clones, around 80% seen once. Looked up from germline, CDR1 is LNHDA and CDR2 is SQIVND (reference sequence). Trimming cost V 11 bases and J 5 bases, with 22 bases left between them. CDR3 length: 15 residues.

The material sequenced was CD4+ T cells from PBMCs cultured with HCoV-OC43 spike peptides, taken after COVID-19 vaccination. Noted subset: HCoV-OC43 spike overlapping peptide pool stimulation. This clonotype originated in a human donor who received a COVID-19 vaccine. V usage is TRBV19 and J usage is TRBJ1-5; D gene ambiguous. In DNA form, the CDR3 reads TGTGCCTCCCGGCTTTCGAGCCTTCTTTATCAGCCCCAGCATTTT. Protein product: CASRLSSLLYQPQHF. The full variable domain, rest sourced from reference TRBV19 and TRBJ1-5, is DGGITQSPKYLFRKEGQNVTLSCEQNLNHDAMYWYRQDPGQGLRLIYYSQIVNDFQKGDIAEGYSVSREKKESFPLTVTSAQKNPTAFYLCASRLSSLLYQPQHFGDGTRLSIL.